The 29 T cell receptor beta chains listed next were all sequenced from one sample in a study of OX40 agonist ivuxolimab in advanced cancers. Measured with immunoSEQ multiplex PCR; TCRdb has only the in-frame clones, and not every one. The table has some 25,000 clones, less than 85% seen once; the top ten hold 25% to 35%. Here the sequenced sample was CD4+ or CD8+ T cells sorted from blood, taken in a trial of the OX40 agonist ivuxolimab. The receptor source for this set is an adult with an advanced solid tumor such as melanoma, head and neck, liver or kidney cancer.

The rearrangement joins TRBV7-2 to TRBJ1-2, with a tentative D call TRBD1 (6 bases). Germline-derived CDR1 and CDR2 are SGHTA and FQGNSA. The ends were cut back, 1 base at V and 5 bases at J, with 14 bases in the middle. The CDR3 is 15 residues long. CDR3 bases: TGTGCCAGCAGCTTAGTTACAGGGACGTATTATGGCTACACCTTC. This encodes CASSLVTGTYYGYTF.

The chain carries TRBV10-1 and TRBJ2-5; no clear D. The CDR3 length is 13 residues. The germline CDR1 and CDR2 sequences are WNHNN and SYGVQD (reference sequence). V was trimmed by 2 bases and J by 2 bases, leaving 6 bases between them. The CDR3, as DNA: TGCGCCAGCAGTGAGAACAGACAAGAGACCCAGTACTTC. It encodes CASSENRQETQYF.

This clone counts as medium-sized. The chain joins TRBV6-1 to TRBJ2-5; maybe TRBD2 (5 bases). CDR1 is MNHNS and CDR2 is SASEGT in the germline V gene. V was pared by 6 bases and J by 9 bases, with 14 bases between. The CDR3 spans 12 residues. DNA of the CDR3: TGTGCCAGCAGGGAGACTAATTCGGCCCAGTACTTC. It yields the protein CASRETNSAQYF.

The chain couples TRBV6-5 to TRBJ2-7, with 8 bases identical to TRBD1. The CDR3 sequence is 14 residues long. CDR1 is MNHEY, CDR2 SVGAGI, per germline. The V and J ends lost 5 bases and 5 bases, in that order; junction bases with no gene match: 8. CDR3: CASSHDRGRNEQYF. CDR3 in DNA: TGTGCCAGCAGTCACGACAGGGGCAGGAACGAGCAGTACTTC.

This chain joins TRBV5-6 and TRBJ2-5; TRBD1 matches at 10 bases. The CDR3 contains 15 residues. Germline V gene lookup returns CDR1 SGHDT and CDR2 YYEEEE. V shed 3 bases, J shed 3 bases, and the junction held 5 bases outside the gene matches. DNA for the CDR3: TGTGCCAGCAGCTCTCCGGGACAGGGGAAAGAGACCCAGTACTTC. Translation gives CASSSPGQGKETQYF. Full variable domain (rest looked up from reference TRBV5-6 and TRBJ2-5): DAGVTQSPTHLIKTRGQQVTLRCSPKSGHDTVSWYQQALGQGPQFIFQYYEEEERQRGNFPDRFSGHQFPNYSSELNVNALLLGDSALYLCASSSPGQGKETQYFGPGTRLLVL.

CDR3 DNA sequence: TGTGCCAGCAGCGGACTAGCGGGAGATGAGCAGTACTTC. Translated, it gives CASSGLAGDEQYF. The chain joins TRBV5-6 to TRBJ2-7; 13 bases map to TRBD2. This CDR3 is built from 13 residues. Looked up from germline, CDR1 is SGHDT and CDR2 is YYEEEE. Trimming removed 4 bases from V and 7 bases from J; junction bases left unmatched: 2.

V is TRBV9 and J is TRBJ1-1; possible D gene TRBD1, 6 bases. Germline assignment: CDR1 SGDLS and CDR2 YYNGEE. CDR3 length: 15 amino acids. Trimming took off 0 bases at V and 1 base at J, with 10 bases between the two ends. This CDR3 reads CASSVEGGGNTEAFF. The CDR3 DNA reads as TGTGCCAGCAGCGTAGAGGGAGGGGGGAACACTGAAGCTTTCTTT.

This clone has a single count. The J gene is TRBJ1-2, the V gene TRBV11-3; the D gene is possibly TRBD1 (5 bases). CDR1 and CDR2 from the germline V gene are SGHNT and YENEEA. With 6 bases removed from V and 5 bases from J, the gap between germline ends came to 19 bases. The CDR3 is 15 amino acids. The CDR3 region is CASSYPGTPQYGYTF. As DNA, the CDR3 is TGTGCCAGCAGTTACCCCGGGACTCCTCAATATGGCTACACCTTC. The variable domain in full, completed from reference TRBV11-3 and TRBJ1-2, reads EAGVVQSPRYKIIEKKQPVAFWCNPISGHNTLYWYLQNLGQGPELLIRYENEEAVDDSQLPKDRFSAERLKGVDSTLKIQPAELGDSAVYLCASSYPGTPQYGYTFGSGTRLTVV.

This sequence joins TRBV13 and TRBJ2-5; D is perhaps TRBD1 (5 bases). V dropped 5 bases and J dropped 2 bases, with 15 bases sitting between them. The length of the CDR3 is 15 residues. The germline CDR1 and CDR2 sequences are PRHDT and FYEKMQ (reference sequence). The CDR3 nucleotides are TGTGCCAGCAGCACCAAGGGGCTTTATCAAGAGACCCAGTACTTC. Residues: CASSTKGLYQETQYF.

This clone was seen once. This chain joins TRBV4-1 and TRBJ1-1; D is unresolved. The CDR3 spans 13 residues. Germline-derived CDR1 and CDR2 are MGHRA and YSYEKL. V dropped 5 bases and J dropped 2 bases, with 9 bases sitting between them. CDR3 sequence (DNA): TGCGCCAGCAGCTTAGGTTCAAACACTGAAGCTTTCTTT. It encodes CASSLGSNTEAFF.

In its sample, this clone is large (0.1 to 1%). This rearrangement joins TRBV15 to TRBJ2-5, with TRBD2 matching 7 bases. Germline values: CDR1 LNHNV, CDR2 YYDKDF (reference sequence). J lost 4 bases, V lost 6 bases, and 5 bases had no gene match. This CDR3 is 13 amino acids long. The chain's CDR3 is CATSVIAGETQYF. The CDR3 coding sequence is TGTGCCACCAGTGTCATAGCGGGAGAGACCCAGTACTTC.

The gene calls are TRBV11-2 and TRBJ2-7; no firm D call. The germline CDR1 and CDR2 sequences are SGHAT and FQNNGV. Trimming removed 2 bases from V and 6 bases from J, with 11 bases in between. The CDR3 has 13 residues. The CDR3 DNA reads as TGTGCCAGCAGCTTAAAGTGGGGTGGCGAGCAGTACTTC. This sequence encodes CASSLKWGGEQYF.

The chain employs TRBV29-1 and TRBJ2-2; 8 positions agree with TRBD1. With 7 bases clipped from V and 4 bases from J, the junction kept 14 bases outside the gene matches. The CDR3 totals 16 residues. Germline V gene data show CDR1 as SQVTM and CDR2 as ANQGSEA. In DNA, the CDR3 is TGCAGCGCCACCGAGACAGGGGACAGCGGCACCGGGGAGCTGTTTTTT. This sequence encodes CSATETGDSGTGELFF.

The CDR3 loop reads CAWSTGYNEQFF. The CDR3 nucleotides are TGTGCCTGGAGTACCGGCTACAATGAGCAGTTCTTC. The rearrangement joins TRBV30 to TRBJ2-1; D uncertain. The germline V gene encodes CDR1 GTSNPN and CDR2 SVGIG (reference sequence). V was trimmed by 2 bases and J by 3 bases, leaving 5 bases between them. The CDR3 totals 12 residues.

This rearrangement joins TRBV6-5 to TRBJ1-3; perhaps TRBD1 as D (5 bases). The CDR3 runs to 14 residues. Between the trimmed V and J ends, which lost 10 bases and 0 bases, there was a span of 13 bases. Germline V gene lookup returns CDR1 MNHEY and CDR2 SVGAGI. In DNA form, the CDR3 reads TGTGCCACCGGGGGACCAAGCTCTGGAAACACCATATATTTT. Its protein product is CATGGPSSGNTIYF.

The V gene is TRBV2, the J gene TRBJ2-7, with TRBD2 identical over 7 bases. J gave up 5 bases and V 7 bases, and 5 bases lay outside the gene matches. Germline values: CDR1 SNHLY, CDR2 FYNNEI. CDR3 size: 12 residues. CDR3 sequence: CASKAGIHEQYF. The DNA for the CDR3 is TGTGCCAGCAAAGCGGGAATCCACGAGCAGTACTTC.

V usage is TRBV12-5 and J usage is TRBJ1-5, with D possibly matching TRBD1 (6 bases). The V end was cut by 6 bases, the J end by 5 bases, with 23 bases between. The V gene's germline CDR1 is LGHNT and CDR2 FRNRAP. The CDR3 sequence is 17 residues long. CDR3 sequence: CASGPGEGYSLHQPQHF. The DNA for the CDR3 is TGTGCTAGTGGGCCAGGGGAGGGTTATAGTCTACATCAGCCCCAGCATTTT.

This sequence joins TRBV11-2 and TRBJ2-5; D call uncertain. In germline, CDR1 is SGHAT, CDR2 FQNNGV. V shed 1 base and J shed 3 bases, with 6 bases lying between them. The CDR3 has 13 amino acids. CDR3 residues: CASSLGAKETQYF. The CDR3 bases are TGTGCCAGCAGCTTAGGGGCTAAAGAGACCCAGTACTTC.

The chain links TRBV7-9 to TRBJ1-3; D not resolved. V dropped 6 bases and J dropped 3 bases, with 9 bases sitting between them. The CDR3 is 13 amino acids. CDR1 is SEHNR, CDR2 FQNEAQ, per germline (reference sequence). CDR3 loop: CASRPGDGNTIYF. In DNA form, the CDR3 reads TGTGCCAGCAGACCCGGAGATGGAAACACCATATATTTT.

This chain joins TRBV9 and TRBJ1-1; D ambiguous. The V gene lost 5 bases and the J gene lost 0 bases, with 8 bases spanning the gap. CDR3 size: 13 residues. The germline gives CDR1 SGDLS, CDR2 YYNGEE. CDR3 sequence: CASSYGVNTEAFF. CDR3 coding DNA: TGTGCCAGCAGTTACGGGGTGAACACTGAAGCTTTCTTT.

The chain carries TRBV28 and TRBJ2-7; TRBD2 matches 7 bases. Germline V gene lookup returns CDR1 MDHEN and CDR2 SYDVKM. V was pared by 6 bases and J by 0 bases, with 2 bases of the junction left unmatched. The CDR3 spans 13 residues. The CDR3 reads CASRLAGSYEQYF. In nucleotides, the CDR3 is TGTGCCAGCAGATTAGCGGGCTCCTACGAGCAGTACTTC.

The chain combines TRBV19 with TRBJ2-4; TRBD2 matches at 12 bases. The junction had 9 bases not matched to a gene; V was cut back by 3 bases and J by 0 bases. This CDR3 region has 19 residues. Germline loops: CDR1 LNHDA, CDR2 SQIVND (reference sequence). The CDR3 region has the DNA TGTGCCAGTAGTATCTCGGGGACTAGCGGGTATGAAGCCAAAAACATTCAGTACTTC. Its translation is CASSISGTSGYEAKNIQYF.

The rearrangement joins TRBV6-6 to TRBJ2-7; TRBD1 agrees at 10 bases. The V gene's germline CDR1 is MNHNY and CDR2 SVGAGI (reference sequence). The CDR3 runs to 13 residues. V was clipped by 8 bases and J by 5 bases; unmatched bases: 6. The CDR3 is CASVTGGDHEQYF. As DNA, the CDR3 is TGTGCCAGCGTGACAGGGGGCGACCACGAGCAGTACTTC.

V gene TRBV2 combines with J gene TRBJ2-5; D ambiguous. The CDR3 runs 15 residues. Between the trimmed V and J ends, which lost 3 bases and 2 bases, there was a span of 13 bases. Germline CDR1 and CDR2: SNHLY and FYNNEI. CDR3 nucleotides: TGTGCCAGCAGTGATGTTATGACACCTCAAGAGACCCAGTACTTC. Its protein product is CASSDVMTPQETQYF. Complete variable domain (other parts from reference TRBV2 and TRBJ2-5): EPEVTQTPSHQVTQMGQEVILRCVPISNHLYFYWYRQILGQKVEFLVSFYNNEISEKSEIFDDQFSVERPDGSNFTLKIRSTKLEDSAMYFCASSDVMTPQETQYFGPGTRLLVL.

The chain has TRBV5-6 and TRBJ1-1; TRBD1 matches 10 bases. Germline V gives CDR1 SGHDT, CDR2 YYEEEE. V gave up 0 bases and J gave up 4 bases; unmatched junction bases: 6. The CDR3 runs 16 residues. The CDR3 DNA follows: TGTGCCAGCAGCTTGGGGACAGGGGGTTGGGTCACTGAAGCTTTCTTT. This sequence encodes CASSLGTGGWVTEAFF.

This chain connects TRBV6-5 to TRBJ1-5; D is possibly TRBD1 (5 bases). The V end was cut by 2 bases, the J end by 3 bases, with 14 bases between. Germline-derived CDR1 and CDR2 are MNHEY and SVGAGI. This CDR3 is built from 16 residues. The CDR3 is CASSYPWAGINQPQHF. CDR3 nucleotide sequence: TGTGCCAGCAGTTACCCCTGGGCAGGGATCAATCAGCCCCAGCATTTT.

In this sample, this clone turned up a few times. The chain combines TRBV25-1 with TRBJ2-1; D is possibly TRBD1 (6 bases). Germline loops: CDR1 MGHDK, CDR2 SYGVNS. This CDR3 comprises 11 residues. V was cut by 8 bases and J by 8 bases, with 10 bases left in between. CDR3 coding DNA: TGTGCCAGCGCACAGGGCGATGAGCAGTTCTTC. It specifies CASAQGDEQFF.

This clone was detected once. The chain is built from TRBV9 and TRBJ2-5; D tentatively fits TRBD1 or TRBD2 (5 bases each). Germline CDR1 and CDR2: SGDLS and YYNGEE. The ends were cut back, 3 bases at V and 11 bases at J, with 14 bases in the middle. CDR3 length equals 12 residues. CDR3 sequence reads: CASSGGTALQYF. DNA of the CDR3: TGTGCCAGCAGCGGAGGGACGGCTTTGCAGTACTTC.

This sequence joins TRBV6-6 and TRBJ2-7; TRBD2 might be the D (6 bases). The CDR3 totals 14 residues. V was clipped by 6 bases and J by 5 bases, with 17 bases between them. The germline gives CDR1 MNHNY, CDR2 SVGAGI (reference sequence). This CDR3 reads CASSPLREVHEQYF. The DNA of the CDR3 is TGTGCCAGCAGCCCCTTGAGGGAGGTGCACGAGCAGTACTTC.